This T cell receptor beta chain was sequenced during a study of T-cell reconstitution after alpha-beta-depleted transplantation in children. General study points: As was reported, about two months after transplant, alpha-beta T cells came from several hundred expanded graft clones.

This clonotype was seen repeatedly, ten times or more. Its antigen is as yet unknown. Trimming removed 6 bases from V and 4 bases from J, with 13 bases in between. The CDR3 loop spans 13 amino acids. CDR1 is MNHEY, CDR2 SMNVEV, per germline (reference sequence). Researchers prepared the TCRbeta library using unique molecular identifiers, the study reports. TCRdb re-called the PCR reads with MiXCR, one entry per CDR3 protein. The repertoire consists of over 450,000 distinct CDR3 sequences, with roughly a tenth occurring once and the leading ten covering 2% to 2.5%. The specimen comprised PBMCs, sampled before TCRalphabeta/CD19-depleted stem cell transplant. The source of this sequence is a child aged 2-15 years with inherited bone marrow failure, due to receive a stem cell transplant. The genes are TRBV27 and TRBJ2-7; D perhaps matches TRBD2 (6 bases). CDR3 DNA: TGTGCCAGCAGCCCGCGGGGCGGTTACGAGCAGTACTTC. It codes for CASSPRGGYEQYF.